Following are 28 T cell receptor beta chains from one sample sequenced in a study of technical replicates of blood from a handful of donors (dated by TCRdb to the late 2010s). Library preparation employed the immunoSEQ multiplex PCR assay. TCRdb obtained this table from immuneACCESS and retained in-frame rearrangements with V and J assigned. These tables miss some clones; where compared with another copy, unresolved V genes account for less than half of the shortfall, and the remainder is unexplained. For this sample there are around 50,000 clones; about 96% appear just once. Together, the top ten hold under 0.45% of the sample. The sequencing input was T cells isolated from PBMCs. Every receptor here comes from a human donor in good health.

This chain links TRBV2 with TRBJ1-1; a weak D match, TRBD1 (6 bases). Germline lookup yields CDR1 SNHLY and CDR2 FYNNEI. The CDR3 length is 12 residues. Trimming took off 4 bases at V and 7 bases at J, with 10 bases between the two ends. CDR3 protein: CASSVQGYEAFF. CDR3 DNA: TGTGCCAGCAGTGTACAGGGTTATGAAGCTTTCTTT.

The chain couples TRBV7-9 to TRBJ2-3, with D possibly TRBD1 on 6 matching bases. The length of the CDR3 is 16 residues. V was pared by 3 bases and J by 0 bases, with 13 bases between. Germline V lookup: CDR1 SEHNR, CDR2 FQNEAQ (reference sequence). CDR3 loop: CASSFRDTESTDTQYF. The CDR3 region has the DNA TGTGCCAGCAGCTTCCGGGACACAGAGAGCACAGATACGCAGTATTTT.

The J gene is TRBJ1-5, the V gene TRBV28, with D hard to call. This CDR3 contains 17 residues. Per germline, CDR1 MDHEN and CDR2 SYDVKM. V was clipped by 2 bases and J by 0 bases, with 14 bases between them. The CDR3: CASSLGPGLYSNQPQHF. The CDR3 DNA reads as TGTGCCAGCAGTTTAGGGCCAGGACTATATAGCAATCAGCCCCAGCATTTT.

CDR3 sequence: CASSFGTGDGYEQYF. The CDR3, as DNA: TGTGCCAGCAGTTTTGGGACAGGGGACGGTTACGAGCAGTACTTC. The chain combines TRBV28 with TRBJ2-7, with 10 bases matching TRBD1. CDR1 and CDR2 from the germline V gene are MDHEN and SYDVKM. The V segment lost 3 bases and the J segment 4 bases; nucleotides outside the gene matches: 6. The CDR3 consists of 15 residues.

This clone appeared a single time. This chain joins TRBV29-1 and TRBJ2-5; D is possibly TRBD2 (6 bases). This CDR3 contains 15 residues. CDR1 is SQVTM and CDR2 is ANQGSEA in the germline V gene. Trimming took off 3 bases at V and 5 bases at J, with 19 bases between the two ends. In nucleotides, the CDR3 is TGCAGCGTTGATGTTAGTGGGCGGGATTCGGAGACCCAGTACTTC. It yields the protein CSVDVSGRDSETQYF.

This chain connects TRBV29-1 to TRBJ2-3; no clear D. V was pared by 5 bases and J by 3 bases, with 9 bases between. The length of the CDR3 is 12 residues. Per the germline V gene, CDR1 is SQVTM and CDR2 is ANQGSEA. The CDR3: CSVPTGTDTQYF. CDR3 sequence (DNA): TGCAGCGTTCCGACTGGGACAGATACGCAGTATTTT.

Only one count was recorded for this clone. J is TRBJ1-1 and V is TRBV30; D remains ambiguous. The CDR3 is made up of 12 amino acids. The germline V and J ends were trimmed by 0 bases and 11 bases, with 13 bases remaining between them. Germline CDR1 GTSNPN, CDR2 SVGIG (reference sequence). In nucleotides, the CDR3 is TGTGCCTGGAGTGTACCGGGTGGCGGGGCTTTCTTT. Translated: CAWSVPGGGAFF.

The chain is built from TRBV28 and TRBJ1-4; the D gene is possibly TRBD1 (5 bases). Trimming took 5 bases from V and 1 from J, leaving 8 bases between them. Per germline, CDR1 MDHEN and CDR2 SYDVKM. The CDR3 spans 14 residues. CDR3 sequence: CASSLTGTNEKLFF. In nucleotides, the CDR3 is TGTGCCAGCAGTCTTACAGGAACTAATGAAAAACTGTTTTTT.

The rearrangement uses TRBV23-1 and TRBJ2-7, with a weak D call TRBD2 (5 bases). TRBV23-1 is given ORF status, its function remaining uncertain. Trimming cost V 9 bases and J 1 base, with 16 bases left between them. The CDR3 extends over 14 amino acids. DNA for the CDR3: TGCGCCAGGTTCTTGAGGGCCGGGTCCTACGAGCAGTACTTC. Encoded protein: CARFLRAGSYEQYF.

The CDR3 region is CASSLDTRGNIQYF. The CDR3 DNA is TGTGCCAGCAGTTTAGACACCAGGGGAAACATTCAGTACTTC. This chain connects TRBV27 to TRBJ2-4; TRBD1 might be the D (6 bases). Germline assignment: CDR1 MNHEY and CDR2 SMNVEV (reference sequence). V dropped 2 bases and J dropped 6 bases, with 11 bases sitting between them. The CDR3 contains 14 residues.

This clone was counted only a few times. This chain connects TRBV27 to TRBJ1-2, with 9 bases that match TRBD1. Losses at the gene ends were 5 bases for V and 5 bases for J; bases not matched to a gene: 12. The CDR3 has 16 residues. Per the germline V gene, CDR1 is MNHEY and CDR2 is SMNVEV (reference sequence). CDR3 residues: CASSPHIQGAGYGYTF. CDR3 DNA: TGTGCCAGCAGTCCCCACATACAGGGGGCCGGATATGGCTACACCTTC.

J is TRBJ2-1 and V is TRBV4-2, with a possible D match to TRBD1 (5 bases). The germline CDR1 and CDR2 sequences are LGHNA and YNFKEQ. The CDR3 contains 15 residues. Trimming took 5 bases from V and 1 from J, leaving 12 bases between them. The CDR3 region has the DNA TGTGCCAGCAGCGCCCAGCACAGGTCCTACAATGAGCAGTTCTTC. Its translation: CASSAQHRSYNEQFF.

The J gene is TRBJ1-5, the V gene TRBV29-1, with D uncertain. Germline V lookup: CDR1 SQVTM, CDR2 ANQGSEA. The CDR3 length is 14 residues. V was clipped by 6 bases and J by 3 bases, with 15 bases between them. For the CDR3, the DNA is TGCAGCGTCGCCGTGATGGGCTACAATCAGCCCCAGCATTTT. Translating gives CSVAVMGYNQPQHF.

The chain carries TRBV4-1 and TRBJ2-1; D possibly corresponds to TRBD2 (7 bases). V was cut by 5 bases and J by 10 bases, with 18 bases left in between. CDR3 length: 14 amino acids. CDR1 is MGHRA and CDR2 is YSYEKL in the germline V gene. The CDR3 spells CASSGRGGAEEQFF. The CDR3 coding sequence is TGCGCCAGCAGCGGGCGAGGGGGGGCGGAGGAGCAGTTCTTC.

The J gene is TRBJ2-7, the V gene TRBV19, with 8 bases aligning to TRBD1. The J segment lost 4 bases and the V segment lost 6 bases, leaving 5 bases of the junction unmatched. Germline assignment: CDR1 LNHDA and CDR2 SQIVND (reference sequence). The CDR3 spans 13 residues. The CDR3 region has the DNA TGTGCCAGTAGCAACAGACAGGGGTACGAGCAGTACTTC. This gives the protein CASSNRQGYEQYF.

This chain joins TRBV2 and TRBJ2-2; tentatively, D is TRBD1 (5 bases). The CDR3 runs 15 residues. V lost 3 bases, J lost 9 bases, and 17 bases lay in between. Per the germline V gene, CDR1 is SNHLY and CDR2 is FYNNEI. The CDR3 region has the DNA TGTGCCAGCAGTGAGTTATGGGGCGTTAGCCGGGAGCTGTTTTTT. Amino acid sequence: CASSELWGVSRELFF. The complete variable domain, with remaining parts taken from reference TRBV2 and TRBJ2-2, reads EPEVTQTPSHQVTQMGQEVILRCVPISNHLYFYWYRQILGQKVEFLVSFYNNEISEKSEIFDDQFSVERPDGSNFTLKIRSTKLEDSAMYFCASSELWGVSRELFFGEGSRLTVL.

The chain recombines TRBV15 with TRBJ1-1; D perhaps matches TRBD1 (6 bases). CDR3 size: 14 residues. Trimming took off 3 bases at V and 4 bases at J, with 12 bases between the two ends. In germline, CDR1 is LNHNV, CDR2 YYDKDF (reference sequence). The CDR3 here is CATSRNREFTEAFF. Written as DNA, the CDR3 is TGTGCCACCAGCAGGAACAGGGAGTTCACTGAAGCTTTCTTT.

The CDR3 region has the DNA TGCGCCAGCAGCTACGCCGGGATATATAATGAGCAGTACTTC. Translated, it gives CASSYAGIYNEQYF. This rearrangement joins TRBV5-1 to TRBJ2-7, with D possibly TRBD2 on 5 matching bases. Germline CDR1 and CDR2: SGHRS and YFSETQ. This CDR3 comprises 14 residues. Trimming pared 3 bases from V and 7 bases from J, leaving 17 bases between.

J is TRBJ2-5 and V is TRBV27, with D perhaps matching TRBD2 (5 bases). The CDR3 length is 12 residues. V lost 7 bases to trimming and J lost 9 bases, with 15 bases between them. The germline CDR1 and CDR2 sequences are MNHEY and SMNVEV (reference sequence). CDR3 nucleotides: TGTGCCAGCACCGACTACCGTTTGGCCCAGTACTTC. Its translation: CASTDYRLAQYF.

This clone was seen just once. J is TRBJ1-1 and V is TRBV27; D may be TRBD1 (6 bases). CDR1 and CDR2 from the germline V gene are MNHEY and SMNVEV (reference sequence). V was cut by 2 bases and J by 5 bases, with 9 bases left in between. This CDR3 region has 13 residues. The CDR3 DNA is TGTGCCAGCAGTTTACAGGGGTTTACTGAAGCTTTCTTT. This encodes CASSLQGFTEAFF.

The chain employs TRBV9 and TRBJ1-1; D not certain. With 3 bases removed from V and 4 bases from J, the gap between germline ends came to 16 bases. The germline V gene encodes CDR1 SGDLS and CDR2 YYNGEE. CDR3 size: 15 residues. This CDR3 is CASSASPEALTEAFF. CDR3 sequence (DNA): TGTGCCAGCAGCGCCTCCCCTGAGGCCCTCACTGAAGCTTTCTTT.

The V gene is TRBV5-8, the J gene TRBJ2-7; tentatively, D is TRBD1 (5 bases). The CDR3 spans 14 residues. Germline V gives CDR1 SGHTS, CDR2 YDEGEE. The V and J ends lost 7 bases and 2 bases respectively, with 16 bases between them. Written as DNA, the CDR3 is TGTGCCAGCGAACTCCTTAGGGGCGCCTACGAGCAGTACTTC. Its translation: CASELLRGAYEQYF.

V usage is TRBV5-8 and J usage is TRBJ1-1; a weak D match, TRBD1 (6 bases). The V end was cut by 0 bases, the J end by 7 bases, with 22 bases between. Germline CDR1 SGHTS, CDR2 YDEGEE. The CDR3 length is 17 residues. The CDR3 DNA follows: TGTGCCAGCAGCTTGGATTTTGGACAGCCGACATTGGATGAAGCTTTCTTT. It yields the protein CASSLDFGQPTLDEAFF.

The chain has TRBV27 and TRBJ2-5, with 8 bases that match TRBD1. CDR3 size: 13 residues. CDR1 MNHEY and CDR2 SMNVEV come from the germline V gene (reference sequence). V gave up 10 bases and J gave up 1 base; unmatched junction bases: 5. The CDR3 region is CATKGTGQETQYF. CDR3 nucleotide sequence: TGTGCCACTAAGGGGACAGGCCAAGAGACCCAGTACTTC.

The chain combines TRBV2 with TRBJ1-1; no reliable D call. CDR3 length: 16 amino acids. Trimming took off 5 bases at V and 0 bases at J, with 16 bases between the two ends. Germline assignment: CDR1 SNHLY and CDR2 FYNNEI. DNA for the CDR3: TGTGCCAGCAGTTCAGACTATCCTTGGATGAACACTGAAGCTTTCTTT. Residues: CASSSDYPWMNTEAFF.

The chain joins TRBV4-1 to TRBJ2-1, with 7 bases lining up with TRBD2. Germline trimming cut 4 bases from V and 2 bases from J; bases unmatched to any gene: 5. The CDR3 is 15 residues long. From germline, CDR1 is MGHRA and CDR2 YSYEKL. The CDR3 reads CASSLGLVTYNEQFF. DNA for the CDR3: TGCGCCAGCAGCCTTGGACTAGTCACCTACAATGAGCAGTTCTTC.

The chain recombines TRBV5-4 with TRBJ2-2; TRBD1 aligns across 8 bases. The germline V gene encodes CDR1 SGHNT and CDR2 YYREEE (reference sequence). The CDR3 runs 15 residues. Germline trimming cut 1 base from V and 6 bases from J; bases unmatched to any gene: 5. CDR3 amino acids: CASSLFSGGSGELFF. CDR3 coding DNA: TGTGCCAGCAGCTTGTTCTCAGGGGGCTCCGGGGAGCTGTTTTTT.

This clone was observed a single time. The chain employs TRBV4-2 and TRBJ2-7; a weak D match, TRBD1 (5 bases). This CDR3 is built from 15 residues. The germline V and J ends were trimmed by 0 bases and 4 bases, with 13 bases remaining between them. Germline-derived CDR1 and CDR2 are LGHNA and YNFKEQ. Written as DNA, the CDR3 is TGTGCCAGCAGCCAAGAAATGATGGGGCTTTACGAGCAGTACTTC. Translation: CASSQEMMGLYEQYF.